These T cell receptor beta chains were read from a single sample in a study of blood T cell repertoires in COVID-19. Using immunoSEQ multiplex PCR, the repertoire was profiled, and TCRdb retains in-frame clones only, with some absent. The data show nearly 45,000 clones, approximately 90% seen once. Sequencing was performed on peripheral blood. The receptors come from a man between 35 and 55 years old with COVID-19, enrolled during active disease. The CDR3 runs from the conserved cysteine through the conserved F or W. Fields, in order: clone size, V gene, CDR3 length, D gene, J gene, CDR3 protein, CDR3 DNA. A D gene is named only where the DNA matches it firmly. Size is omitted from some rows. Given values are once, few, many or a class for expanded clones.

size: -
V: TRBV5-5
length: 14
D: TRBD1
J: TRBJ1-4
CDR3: CASSWGTGGEKLFF
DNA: TGTGCCAGCAGCTGGGGGACAGGGGGAGAAAAACTGTTTTTT

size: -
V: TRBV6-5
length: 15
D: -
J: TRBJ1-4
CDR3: CASSLSRGFNEKLFF
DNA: TGTGCCAGCAGCTTATCACGGGGATTTAATGAAAAACTGTTTTTT

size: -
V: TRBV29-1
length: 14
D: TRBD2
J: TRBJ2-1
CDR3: CSAIAGGSGNEQFF
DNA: TGCAGCGCCATAGCGGGAGGTTCAGGGAATGAGCAGTTCTTC

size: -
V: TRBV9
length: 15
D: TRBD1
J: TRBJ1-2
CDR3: CASSARALGQDGYTF
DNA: TGTGCCAGCAGCGCTCGCGCTCTGGGACAGGATGGCTACACCTTC

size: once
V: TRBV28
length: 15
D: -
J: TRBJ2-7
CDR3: CASRQTGTMAHEQYF
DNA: TGTGCCAGCAGGCAGACCGGGACAATGGCCCACGAGCAGTACTTC

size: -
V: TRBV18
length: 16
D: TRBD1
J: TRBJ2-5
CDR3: CASSSTQGAQGETQYF
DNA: TGTGCCAGCTCATCGACACAGGGGGCGCAGGGCGAGACCCAGTACTTC

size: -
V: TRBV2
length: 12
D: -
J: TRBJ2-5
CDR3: CASSDEYARQYF
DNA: TGTGCCAGCAGTGACGAATACGCTAGGCAGTACTTC

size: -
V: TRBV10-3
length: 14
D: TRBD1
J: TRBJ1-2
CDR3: CAISGTGQGSGYTF
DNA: TGTGCCATCAGTGGGACGGGACAGGGCAGCGGCTACACCTTC

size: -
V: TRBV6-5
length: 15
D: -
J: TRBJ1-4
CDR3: CASSYGGGPSEKLFF
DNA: TGTGCCAGCAGTTATGGGGGGGGTCCCTCTGAAAAACTGTTTTTT

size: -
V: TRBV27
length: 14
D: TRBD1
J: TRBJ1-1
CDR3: CASSLGTGGTEAFF
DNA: TGTGCCAGCAGTTTAGGGACAGGGGGCACTGAAGCTTTCTTT

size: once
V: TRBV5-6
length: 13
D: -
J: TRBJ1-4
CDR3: CASSSQAVPKLFF
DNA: TGTGCCAGCAGCTCACAGGCCGTACCCAAACTGTTTTTT

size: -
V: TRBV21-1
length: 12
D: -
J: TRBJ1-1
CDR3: CASPIRGTEAFF
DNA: TGTGCCAGCCCCATAAGAGGCACTGAAGCTTTCTTT

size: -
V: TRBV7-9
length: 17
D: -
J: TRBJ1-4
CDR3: CASSLARGGTENEKLFF
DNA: TGTGCCAGCAGCTTAGCAAGGGGAGGAACCGAAAATGAAAAACTGTTTTTT

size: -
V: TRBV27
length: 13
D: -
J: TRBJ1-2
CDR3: CASSSYPVYGYTF
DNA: TGTGCCAGCAGTTCGTACCCAGTCTATGGCTACACCTTC

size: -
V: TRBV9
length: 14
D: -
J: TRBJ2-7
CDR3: CASSQGMLSYEQYF
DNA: TGTGCCAGCAGCCAGGGTATGTTGTCCTACGAGCAGTACTTC

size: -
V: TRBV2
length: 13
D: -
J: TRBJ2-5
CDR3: CASNQGARQTQYF
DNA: TGTGCCAGCAACCAGGGTGCACGGCAGACCCAGTACTTC

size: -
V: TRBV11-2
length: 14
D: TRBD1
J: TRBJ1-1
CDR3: CASSSGQGSTEAFF
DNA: TGTGCCAGCAGTTCCGGACAGGGGAGCACTGAAGCTTTCTTT

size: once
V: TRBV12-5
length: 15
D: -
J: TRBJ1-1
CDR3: CASGSPLGRYTEAFF
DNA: TGTGCTAGTGGTTCACCTCTGGGGCGGTACACTGAAGCTTTCTTT

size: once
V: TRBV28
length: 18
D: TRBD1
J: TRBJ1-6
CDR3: CASSNQPGQGNYNSPLHF
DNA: TGTGCCAGCAGTAACCAACCGGGACAGGGGAACTATAATTCACCCCTCCACTTT

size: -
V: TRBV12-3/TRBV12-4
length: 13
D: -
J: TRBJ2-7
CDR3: CASNSGVSYEQYF
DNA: TGTGCCAGCAACTCCGGGGTTTCCTACGAGCAGTACTTC

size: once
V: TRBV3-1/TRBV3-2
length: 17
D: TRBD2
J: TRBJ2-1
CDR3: CASSQERASGYYNEQFF
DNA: TGTGCCAGCAGCCAAGAACGCGCTAGCGGCTACTACAATGAGCAGTTCTTC

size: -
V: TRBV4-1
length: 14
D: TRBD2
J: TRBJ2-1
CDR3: CASSQAGAYNEQFF
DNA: TGCGCCAGCAGCCAGGCGGGGGCCTACAATGAGCAGTTCTTC

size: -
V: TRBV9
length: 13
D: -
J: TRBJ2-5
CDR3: CASSVTGRETQYF
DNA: TGTGCCAGCAGCGTCACCGGGAGAGAGACCCAGTACTTC

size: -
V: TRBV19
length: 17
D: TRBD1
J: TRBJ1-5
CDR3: CASSIGTGDVSNQPQHF
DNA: TGTGCCAGTAGTATCGGGACAGGGGATGTCAGCAATCAGCCCCAGCATTTT

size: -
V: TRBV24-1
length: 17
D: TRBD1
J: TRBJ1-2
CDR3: CATSEFMRDRGHYGYTF
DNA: TGTGCCACCAGTGAGTTCATGCGGGACAGGGGCCACTATGGCTACACCTTC

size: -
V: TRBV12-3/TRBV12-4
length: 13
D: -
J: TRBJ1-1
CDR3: CASSRGANTEAFF
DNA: TGTGCCAGCAGCCGGGGGGCGAACACTGAAGCTTTCTTT

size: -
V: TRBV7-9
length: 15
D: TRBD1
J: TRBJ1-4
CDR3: CASSFGGGAGEKLFF
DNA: TGTGCCAGCAGCTTCGGAGGGGGCGCCGGGGAAAAACTGTTTTTT

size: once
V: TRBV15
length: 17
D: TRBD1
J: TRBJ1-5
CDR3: CATSRKTGVRGNQPQHF
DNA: TGTGCCACCAGCCGAAAAACAGGGGTGAGGGGCAATCAGCCCCAGCATTTT

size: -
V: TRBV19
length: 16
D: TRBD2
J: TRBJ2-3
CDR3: CASSIVSGLRTDTQYF
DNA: TGTGCCAGTAGTATAGTTAGCGGGCTACGCACAGATACGCAGTATTTT

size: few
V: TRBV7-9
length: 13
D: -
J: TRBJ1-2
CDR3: CASSSTREGGYTF
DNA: TGTGCCAGCAGCTCGACGCGGGAGGGTGGCTACACCTTC

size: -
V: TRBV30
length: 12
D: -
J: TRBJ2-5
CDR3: CAWSVLSKTQYF
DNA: TGTGCCTGGAGTGTACTCTCGAAGACCCAGTACTTC

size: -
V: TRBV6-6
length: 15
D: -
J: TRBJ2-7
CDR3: CASSYKQEGPYEQYF
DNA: TGTGCCAGCAGTTACAAGCAGGAGGGCCCCTACGAGCAGTACTTC

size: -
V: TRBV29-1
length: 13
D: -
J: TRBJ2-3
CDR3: CSVDEGSTDTQYF
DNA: TGCAGCGTTGACGAGGGAAGCACAGATACGCAGTATTTT

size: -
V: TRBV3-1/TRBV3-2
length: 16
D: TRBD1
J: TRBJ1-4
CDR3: CASSRSEDRENEKLFF
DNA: TGTGCCAGCAGCCGGTCTGAGGACAGGGAAAATGAAAAACTGTTTTTT

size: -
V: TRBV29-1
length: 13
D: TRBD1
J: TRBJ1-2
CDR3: CSVAGTGGFGYTF
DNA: TGCAGCGTCGCCGGGACAGGGGGCTTTGGCTACACCTTC

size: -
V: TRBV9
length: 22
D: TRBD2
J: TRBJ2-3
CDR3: CASSPTDVGLAGGQLSTDTQYF
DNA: TGTGCCAGCAGCCCAACGGACGTGGGACTAGCGGGAGGCCAATTGAGCACAGATACGCAGTATTTT

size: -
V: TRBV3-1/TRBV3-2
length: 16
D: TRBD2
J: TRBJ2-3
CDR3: CASSQDRASGRYTQYF
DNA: TGTGCCAGCAGCCAAGATAGGGCTAGCGGGAGATATACGCAGTATTTT

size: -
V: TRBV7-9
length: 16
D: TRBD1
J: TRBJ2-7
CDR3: CASSSNDRVSSYEQYF
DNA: TGTGCCAGCAGCTCAAATGACAGGGTATCCTCCTACGAGCAGTACTTC

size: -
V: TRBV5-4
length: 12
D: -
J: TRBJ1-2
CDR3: CASSFLGAPDTF
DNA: TGTGCCAGCAGCTTTCTTGGGGCGCCGGACACCTTC

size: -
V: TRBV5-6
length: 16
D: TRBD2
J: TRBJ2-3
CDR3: CASSGTSGGVTDTQYF
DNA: TGTGCCAGCAGCGGAACTAGCGGGGGGGTCACAGATACGCAGTATTTT

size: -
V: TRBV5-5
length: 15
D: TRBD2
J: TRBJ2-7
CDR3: CASSLSPGGSVEQYF
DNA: TGTGCCAGCAGCTTGTCCCCGGGGGGTTCAGTCGAGCAGTACTTC

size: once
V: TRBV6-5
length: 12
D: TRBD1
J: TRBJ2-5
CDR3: CASRARGETQYF
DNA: TGTGCCAGCAGGGCCAGGGGGGAGACCCAGTACTTC

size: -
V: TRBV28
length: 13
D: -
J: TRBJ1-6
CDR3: CASSTAVTSPLHF
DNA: TGTGCCAGCAGCACTGCGGTGACCTCACCCCTCCACTTT

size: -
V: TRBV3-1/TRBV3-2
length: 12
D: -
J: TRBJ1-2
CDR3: CASSQVSYGYTF
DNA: TGTGCCAGCAGCCAAGTTAGTTATGGCTACACCTTC

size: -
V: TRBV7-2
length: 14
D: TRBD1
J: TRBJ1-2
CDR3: CASSLSTGDYGYTF
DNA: TGTGCCAGCAGCTTATCGACAGGGGACTATGGCTACACCTTC

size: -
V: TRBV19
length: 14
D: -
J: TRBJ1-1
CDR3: CASSINRRSGEAFF
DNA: TGTGCCAGTAGTATTAACAGGCGTTCGGGTGAAGCTTTCTTT

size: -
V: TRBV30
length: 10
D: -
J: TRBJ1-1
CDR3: CAWSDTEAFF
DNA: TGTGCCTGGTCGGACACTGAAGCTTTCTTT

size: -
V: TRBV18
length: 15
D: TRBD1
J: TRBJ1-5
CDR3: CASSRTDRANQPQHF
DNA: TGTGCCAGCTCACGGACGGACAGGGCAAATCAGCCCCAGCATTTT